Listed below are T cell receptor beta chains from one sample, sequenced in a study of blood T cell repertoires in COVID-19. Profiled with immunoSEQ multiplex PCR; TCRdb holds only in-frame clones, not every one. The sample shows about 400,000 clones, around 92% of them seen only once. Sequenced input: peripheral blood. The origin of the receptors is a man in his forties or fifties with acute or convalescent COVID-19. CDR3s include the opening cysteine and the closing phenylalanine or tryptophan. The order of the fields is V gene, J gene, CDR3 protein.

V gene: TRBV6-4; J gene: TRBJ2-3; CDR3 protein: CASSEGVGSTDTQYF
V gene: TRBV10-3; J gene: TRBJ2-1; CDR3 protein: CAASSWRENSEQFF
V gene: TRBV4-3; J gene: TRBJ2-1; CDR3 protein: CASSQDRDRYNEQFF
V gene: TRBV5-1; J gene: TRBJ2-2; CDR3 protein: CASNTRRPQGAGELFF
V gene: TRBV7-2; J gene: TRBJ2-1; CDR3 protein: CASSLYGEQFF
V gene: TRBV14; J gene: TRBJ2-5; CDR3 protein: CASTSCPGLADLRAQYF
V gene: TRBV5-4; J gene: TRBJ2-7; CDR3 protein: CASSFYSGREQYF
V gene: TRBV6-5; J gene: TRBJ1-6; CDR3 protein: CASSPDWGGSPLHF
V gene: TRBV5-1; J gene: TRBJ1-4; CDR3 protein: CASSLGGDTTNEKLFF
V gene: TRBV19; J gene: TRBJ2-1; CDR3 protein: CASSIGREWNNEQFF
V gene: TRBV19; J gene: TRBJ2-1; CDR3 protein: CASSIGAGGPYEQFF
V gene: TRBV18; J gene: TRBJ1-4; CDR3 protein: CASSPPGGVGEKLFF
V gene: TRBV27; J gene: TRBJ1-3; CDR3 protein: CASRRNGDRNGGNTIYF
V gene: TRBV28; J gene: TRBJ2-3; CDR3 protein: CASSPPPGLSTDTQYF
V gene: TRBV27; J gene: TRBJ1-1; CDR3 protein: CASSLFWTGTSNTEAFF
V gene: TRBV7-3; J gene: TRBJ2-1; CDR3 protein: CASSPGVAHYNEQFF
V gene: TRBV4-1; J gene: TRBJ1-2; CDR3 protein: CASSPGQGDGYTF
V gene: TRBV7-3; J gene: TRBJ1-2; CDR3 protein: CASSYLRQGPTF
V gene: TRBV20-1; J gene: TRBJ2-5; CDR3 protein: CSPVNWETQYF
V gene: TRBV28; J gene: TRBJ1-3; CDR3 protein: CASSLVGSGNTIYF
V gene: TRBV28; J gene: TRBJ1-4; CDR3 protein: CASSPNTNEKLFF
V gene: TRBV7-8; J gene: TRBJ2-4; CDR3 protein: CASSQEASGRYENIQYF
V gene: TRBV28; J gene: TRBJ1-1; CDR3 protein: CASSLYSEAFF
V gene: TRBV4-2; J gene: TRBJ2-5; CDR3 protein: CASSQVRGRGQETQYF
V gene: TRBV7-2; J gene: TRBJ2-3; CDR3 protein: CASSLSGGGARKDTQYF
V gene: TRBV6-2/TRBV6-3; J gene: TRBJ2-5; CDR3 protein: CASSYHLDNRIETQYF
V gene: TRBV19; J gene: TRBJ1-4; CDR3 protein: CASSIVVSATNEKLFF